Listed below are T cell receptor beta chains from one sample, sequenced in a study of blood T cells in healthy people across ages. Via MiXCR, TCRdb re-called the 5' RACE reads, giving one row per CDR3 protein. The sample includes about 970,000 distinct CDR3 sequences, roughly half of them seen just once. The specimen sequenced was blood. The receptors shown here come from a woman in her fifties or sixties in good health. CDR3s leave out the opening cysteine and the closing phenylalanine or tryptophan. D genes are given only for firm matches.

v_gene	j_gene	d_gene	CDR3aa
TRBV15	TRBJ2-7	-	ATSRDNYEQY
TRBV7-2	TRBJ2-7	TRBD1	ASSRRQGTVEQY
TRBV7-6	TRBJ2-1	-	ASSLKHSYNEQF
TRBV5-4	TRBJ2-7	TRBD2	ASSLPAGNYEQY
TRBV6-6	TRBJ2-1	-	ASKELNNERF
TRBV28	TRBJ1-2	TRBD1	ASRPRGQGFLDGYT
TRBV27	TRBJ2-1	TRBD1	ASSLFVSWSGGEDNEQF
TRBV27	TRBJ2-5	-	ASSNQQGETQY
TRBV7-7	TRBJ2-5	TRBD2	ASSLELAGEETQY
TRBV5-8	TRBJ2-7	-	ASSLGHTNYEQY